A selection of T cell receptor beta chains follows, all from one sample in a study of OX40 agonist ivuxolimab in advanced cancers. Sequenced by immunoSEQ multiplex PCR; TCRdb stores in-frame clones only, minus some. Altogether about 50,000 clones are present, more than 75% being singletons, with the ten largest covering roughly 3.9%. The sample consisted of CD4+ or CD8+ T cells sorted from blood, taken in a trial of the OX40 agonist ivuxolimab. The receptors stem from an adult with an advanced solid tumor such as melanoma, head and neck, liver or kidney cancer. Each CDR3 is given with its conserved first and last residue. D genes are given only for firm matches. Size tells how often a clone was seen (once, few, many) or the class of an expanded clone, and some rows leave it out.

clone_size | cdr3_length | j_call | d_call | v_call | cdr3_aa | cdr3_nt
. | 17 | TRBJ2-4 | TRBD1 | TRBV7-2 | CASSFRTGGITKNIQYF | TGTGCCAGCAGCTTTCGGACAGGGGGCATTACCAAAAACATTCAGTACTTC
few | 16 | TRBJ2-5 | TRBD1 | TRBV5-8 | CASSLDDRGPGETQYF | TGTGCCAGCAGCTTGGACGACAGGGGGCCGGGGGAGACCCAGTACTTC
once | 14 | TRBJ1-1 | TRBD1 | TRBV10-3 | CAISASGGITEAFF | TGTGCCATCAGTGCGTCAGGGGGGATCACTGAAGCTTTCTTT
. | 16 | TRBJ2-7 | TRBD2 | TRBV11-2 | CASSLDRASGAYEQYF | TGTGCCAGCAGCTTAGATCGGGCTAGCGGGGCCTACGAGCAGTACTTC
medium-sized | 13 | TRBJ2-1 | TRBD1 | TRBV2 | CASSVQGLDEQFF | TGTGCCAGCAGTGTACAGGGGCTCGATGAGCAGTTCTTC
. | 14 | TRBJ2-1 | . | TRBV11-3 | CASSLGGSANEQFF | TGTGCCAGCAGCTTAGGGGGGTCAGCAAATGAGCAGTTCTTC
. | 12 | TRBJ1-2 | . | TRBV7-2 | CASSLAQVGYTF | TGTGCCAGCAGCTTAGCCCAAGTAGGCTACACCTTC
. | 12 | TRBJ2-7 | . | TRBV6-1 | CASSEAGYEQYF | TGTGCCAGCAGTGAAGCCGGGTACGAGCAGTACTTC
. | 13 | TRBJ2-7 | . | TRBV4-1 | CASSQVPSYEQYF | TGCGCCAGCAGCCAAGTTCCCTCCTACGAGCAGTACTTC
. | 14 | TRBJ2-3 | . | TRBV13 | CASSITGGPDTQYF | TGTGCCAGCAGCATAACTGGTGGGCCAGATACGCAGTATTTT
. | 11 | TRBJ2-7 | . | TRBV14 | CASSQDYEQYF | TGTGCCAGCAGCCAAGACTACGAGCAGTACTTC
. | 15 | TRBJ1-6 | TRBD1 | TRBV7-2 | CASSLGDSRYSPLHF | TGTGCCAGCAGCTTAGGGGACAGTCGATATTCACCCCTCCACTTT
. | 14 | TRBJ2-7 | . | TRBV7-2 | CASSFRGATYEQYF | TGTGCCAGCAGCTTCCGCGGGGCCACCTACGAGCAGTACTTC
. | 14 | TRBJ1-4 | . | TRBV30 | CAWSGWAGNEKLFF | TGTGCCTGGAGTGGCTGGGCTGGAAATGAAAAACTGTTTTTT
. | 13 | TRBJ1-1 | . | TRBV6-5 | CASSDRKNTEAFF | TGTGCCAGCAGTGACAGGAAGAACACTGAAGCTTTCTTT
few | 13 | TRBJ2-3 | TRBD2 | TRBV7-3 | CASSLGLADTQYF | TGTGCCAGCAGCTTGGGACTAGCAGATACGCAGTATTTT
. | 16 | TRBJ1-2 | . | TRBV25-1 | CASSESGQLSNYGYTF | TGTGCCAGCAGTGAATCTGGACAGCTCTCTAACTATGGCTACACCTTC
. | 16 | TRBJ2-1 | TRBD2 | TRBV28 | CASRGLAGGLYNEQFF | TGTGCCAGCAGAGGACTAGCGGGAGGGCTATACAATGAGCAGTTCTTC
. | 15 | TRBJ2-3 | TRBD1 | TRBV19 | CASSTWTGASDTQYF | TGTGCCAGTAGTACCTGGACAGGGGCAAGCGATACGCAGTATTTT
. | 15 | TRBJ1-2 | . | TRBV27 | CASRPDGVTGYGYTF | TGTGCCAGCAGGCCAGACGGGGTCACGGGCTATGGCTACACCTTC
few | 14 | TRBJ1-2 | TRBD1 | TRBV7-9 | CASSPGTGDYGYTF | TGTGCCAGCAGCCCGGGGACAGGGGACTATGGCTACACCTTC
. | 13 | TRBJ1-3 | . | TRBV6-6 | CASSLGQQNTIYF | TGTGCCAGCAGTTTGGGACAACAAAACACCATATATTTT
. | 14 | TRBJ2-7 | TRBD2 | TRBV9 | CASSVERGGSEQYF | TGTGCCAGCAGCGTAGAACGGGGGGGCTCCGAGCAGTACTTC
once | 14 | TRBJ2-5 | TRBD2 | TRBV19 | CASSIAGGSVTQYF | TGTGCCAGTAGTATAGCGGGGGGGTCTGTGACCCAGTACTTC
. | 16 | TRBJ2-3 | . | TRBV11-2 | CASSLRYADTPDTQYF | TGTGCCAGCAGCTTAAGATATGCTGACACCCCAGATACGCAGTATTTT
once | 14 | TRBJ2-4 | . | TRBV5-4 | CASSLQGAKNIQYF | TGTGCCAGCAGCTTGCAGGGGGCCAAAAACATTCAGTACTTC
. | 15 | TRBJ2-1 | . | TRBV18 | CASSRGDGAYNEQFF | TGTGCCAGCTCACGGGGAGACGGGGCTTACAATGAGCAGTTCTTC
. | 19 | TRBJ1-3 | TRBD1 | TRBV9 | CASSVAPTRTGRSGNTIYF | TGTGCCAGCAGCGTAGCTCCCACAAGGACAGGGCGGTCTGGAAACACCATATATTTT